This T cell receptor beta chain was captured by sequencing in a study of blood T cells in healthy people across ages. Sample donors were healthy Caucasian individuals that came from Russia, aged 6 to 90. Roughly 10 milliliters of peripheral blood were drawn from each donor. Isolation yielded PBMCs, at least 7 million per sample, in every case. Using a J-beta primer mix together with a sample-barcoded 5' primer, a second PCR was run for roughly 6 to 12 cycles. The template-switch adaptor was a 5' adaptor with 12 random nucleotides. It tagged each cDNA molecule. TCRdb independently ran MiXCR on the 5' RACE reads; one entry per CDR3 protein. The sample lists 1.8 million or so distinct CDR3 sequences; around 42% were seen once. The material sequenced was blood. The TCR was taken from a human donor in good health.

The CDR3, as DNA: TGCAGTGCTAGACCACCGGGACTTAGTTTCACAGATACGCAGTATTTT. This codes for CSARPPGLSFTDTQYF. The rearrangement joins TRBV20-1 to TRBJ2-3; a possible D gene is TRBD2 (6 bases). This CDR3 contains 16 residues. CDR1 is DFQATT and CDR2 is SNEGSKA in the germline V gene (reference sequence). V was pared by 2 bases and J by 2 bases, with 17 bases between.